What follows are 14 T cell receptor delta chains derived from one specimen sequenced in a study of delta chains in infants with herpesvirus infections. Gamma-chain- and delta-chain-specific primers converted PBMC RNA into TCR cDNA. TCRdb re-called clones from the RT-PCR reads via CATT. The sample includes about 510 delta-chain clones, roughly 48% of them seen just once. The starting material was peripheral blood, obtained at time point 3 of longitudinal follow-up. All receptors derive from a human donor who was a Ugandan infant, either HIV-exposed or HIV-unexposed (not recorded which).

This chain links TRDV2 with TRDJ3, with 8 bases lining up with TRDD3. V lost 0 bases, J lost 0 bases, and 6 bases stayed unmatched. CDR3 length: 19 amino acids. Germline V CDR1 and CDR2: GEAIGNYY, EKD. The CDR3 coding sequence is TGTGCCTGTGACACCGTTGCTGGGGGAAGCTCCTGGGACACCCGACAGATGTTTTTC. The encoded protein is CACDTVAGGSSWDTRQMFF.

Sample share makes this clone large. The chain recombines TRDV2 with TRDJ1; the D gene is possibly TRDD3 (6 bases). V lost 2 bases and J lost 4, with 19 bases in between. Germline CDR1 and CDR2: GEAIGNYY and EKD. The CDR3 is 16 amino acids. The CDR3: CACDNLDGDGDDKLIF. DNA for the CDR3: TGTGCCTGTGACAATTTAGACGGGGATGGGGACGATAAACTCATCTTT.

Note on this clone: A far larger clone is off by one base, so a read error is likely. This rearrangement joins TRDV1 to TRDJ1; perhaps D is TRDD2 or TRDD3 (5 bases each). Trimming cost V 5 bases and J 0 bases, with 31 bases left between them. The CDR3 length is 21 residues. The germline gives CDR1 TSWWSYY, CDR2 QGS. The CDR3 reads CALGPIRAYGCWETNTDKLIF. In DNA form, the CDR3 reads TGTGCTCTTGGGCCCATAAGGGCCTACGGTTGCTGGGAGACTAACACCGATAAACTCATCTTT.

This clone was recorded a few times. A far more abundant clone sits one base away, making this likely a read error. This chain joins TRDV1 and TRDJ1; a possible D gene is TRDD3 (5 bases). Deletions cut 6 bases from V and 0 bases from J, with 29 bases between. This CDR3 is 20 amino acids long. In germline, CDR1 is TSWWSYY, CDR2 QGS. CDR3 in DNA: TGTGCTCTTGGCCTCAGGCCATCCCCTGGGCCGGGCTGGTACACCGATAAACTCATCTTT. It translates to CALGLRPSPGPGWYTDKLIF.

Points on this clone: A far larger clone is one nucleotide away, so this likely arose from a read error. The same CDR3 can be traced to other DNA sequences in this sample. In DNA, the CDR3 is TGTGCCTGTGACACCGCTGGGGGAAGCTCCTGGGACACCAGACAGATGTTTTTC. This sequence encodes CACDTAGGSSWDTRQMFF. This chain links TRDV2 with TRDJ3; 8 bases match TRDD3. Germline V gives CDR1 GEAIGNYY, CDR2 EKD. The CDR3 is 18 amino acids.

Judged by abundance, this clone is medium-sized (0.01 to 0.1%). The gene calls are TRDV2 and TRDJ1; 12 nucleotides match TRDD3. The CDR3 totals 20 residues. Unmatched junction bases numbered 19, after V lost 3 bases and J lost 3 bases. Germline loops: CDR1 GEAIGNYY, CDR2 EKD. The CDR3 DNA reads as TGTGCCTGTGACCCCCTCCCCTTGCGTACTGGGGGATACAAGGCCGATAAACTCATCTTT. This codes for CACDPLPLRTGGYKADKLIF.

By proportion, this clone is medium-sized. V and J are TRDV2 and TRDJ1; 12 nucleotides agree with TRDD3. The CDR3 spans 15 residues. CDR1 GEAIGNYY and CDR2 EKD come from the germline V gene. Trimming removed 3 bases from V and 2 bases from J; junction bases left unmatched: 3. DNA of the CDR3: TGTGCCTGTGACCCCCTGGGGGATACGACCGATAAACTCATCTTT. Translated, it gives CACDPLGDTTDKLIF.

About this clone: A read error likely explains why the TCRdb protein, taken from a much larger clone, differs from this DNA's translation at residue 6; the protein shown is translated from the DNA. CDR3 coding DNA: TGTGCTCTTGGGGATACTTCGTCCCATCCCGCTGGGGATAAACTCATCTTT. This sequence encodes CALGDTSSHPAGDKLIF. The chain is built from TRDV1 and TRDJ1, with D possibly being TRDD3 (5 bases). From germline, CDR1 is TSWWSYY and CDR2 QGS. Trimming took off 3 bases at V and 5 bases at J, with 22 bases between the two ends. The CDR3 runs 17 residues.

About this clone itself: With a far larger clone one base away, a read error is the likely cause. Distinct nucleotide sequences in the sample also encode this CDR3. The rearrangement uses TRDV2 and TRDJ1, with D hard to call. The germline CDR1 and CDR2 sequences are GEAIGNYY and EKD. The CDR3 extends over 15 amino acids. CDR3 loop: CACDRLSGGLDKLIF. The CDR3 DNA is TGTGCCTGTGACAGACTTTCGGGAGGACTCGATAAGCTCATCTTT.

For this clone: This may be a read error, as it is one base from a much larger clone. The same CDR3 arises from other DNA sequences in this sample as well. V gene TRDV2 combines with J gene TRDJ1, with 7 positions matching TRDD3. Germline V gives CDR1 GEAIGNYY, CDR2 EKD. The CDR3 has 17 residues. DNA for the CDR3: TGTGCTTGTGACATCTGGGGGCCGGGGACTTACACCGATAAACTCATCTTT. Translated: CACDIWGPGTYTDKLIF.

As concerns this clone: This likely stems from a read error, as it lies one base from a far larger clone. Because the CDR3's place on the DNA is in doubt, the DNA is left out and the CDR3 is given as listed by TCRdb. The rearrangement uses TRDV1 and TRDJ1; the table's D call, TRDD3, has no DNA check behind it. The V gene's germline CDR1 is TSWWSYY and CDR2 QGS. The CDR3 sequence runs 18 residues, both termini included. CDR3 loop: CALGETSWGIGNTDKLTF.

This clone was picked up a small number of times. This is likely an artifact of a read error, given a far larger clone one base away. The rearrangement uses TRDV2 and TRDJ1; TRDD3 matches at 8 bases. This CDR3 region has 16 residues. Germline V CDR1 and CDR2: GEAIGNYY, EKD. Trimming at V came to 3 bases and at J to 4 bases, leaving 12 bases not matched to a gene. The chain's CDR3 is CACDPWGIRTRDKLIF. The CDR3 nucleotides are TGTGCCTGTGACCCGTGGGGGATTAGGACCCGCGATAAACTCATCTTT.

Regarding this clone: This likely reflects a read error, since a far larger clone is one base away. The V call is TRDV1, the J call TRDJ1; TRDD3 matches 8 bases. V was clipped by 2 bases and J by 0 bases; unmatched bases: 20. CDR1 and CDR2 (germline): TSWWSYY, QGS. There are 21 residues in the CDR3. CDR3 region: CALGESALSTGGCAYTDKLIF. CDR3 DNA: TGTGCTCTTGGGGAATCGGCTCTCAGTACTGGGGGCTGTGCGTACACCGATAAACTCATCTTT.

By share, this clone ranks as large. The genes are TRDV1 and TRDJ1; 11 bases fit TRDD3. The trim removed 4 bases at V and 0 bases at J, leaving 19 bases unmatched. Germline V gene data show CDR1 as TSWWSYY and CDR2 as QGS. The CDR3 is made up of 21 amino acids. This chain's CDR3 is CALGGVSYWGIISKYTDKLIF. DNA of the CDR3: TGTGCTCTTGGGGGCGTTTCCTACTGGGGGATAATCTCGAAGTACACCGATAAACTCATCTTT.